This T cell receptor (beta chain) derives from a study of cytomegalovirus exposure and HLA in healthy donors. Study conclusions and caveats: A later analysis found most CMV-associated TCR beta chains apparently HLA-restricted. The study designated about 180 TCR beta chains cytomegalovirus-associated.

This PCR relied on a set of 60 Vbeta primers and 13 Jbeta primers. Only in-frame clones appear in the TCRdb table, and some are missing; sequencing was by immunoSEQ multiplex PCR. This sample has roughly 160,000 clones, with almost 85% found just once. Concerning this clone itself: Its antigen is still unknown.

The CDR3 spans 17 residues. V trimming: 1 base; J trimming: 5 bases; junction bases outside the gene matches: 8. Germline CDR1 is SGHRS and CDR2 is YFSETQ. This sequence was found in a boy aged 2 to 10 in good health and CMV-seronegative. Sequenced material: PBMCs. This chain joins TRBV5-1 and TRBJ2-1; 11 nucleotides match TRBD2. The DNA of the CDR3 is TGCGCCAGCAGCTTGTGGTTTAGCGGGAGGGGGAACAATGAGCAGTTCTTC. Translating it yields CASSLWFSGRGNNEQFF.